One and the same sample provided the 25 T cell receptor beta chains below, sequenced in a study of a mutant IDH1 vaccine in newly diagnosed glioma. Clones were sequenced by immunoSEQ multiplex PCR, and TCRdb holds only the in-frame ones, with some missing. The data hold 40,000 to 55,000 clones, with about three quarters observed a single time. Time point noted: week 35, safety follow-up. A single vaccine dose contained 300 ug of mutant IDH1 20-mer peptide, and topical imiquimod was used with it. Antigen specificity for these receptors is unknown. Sequencing was performed on PBMCs, taken from a glioma patient whose treatment included an IDH1 peptide vaccine. The receptors come from a middle-aged man with glioma.

This clone was picked up one time. The V call is TRBV10-2, the J call TRBJ2-1; 10 positions agree with TRBD1. The J segment lost 9 bases and the V segment lost 7 bases, leaving 12 bases of the junction unmatched. The CDR3 length is 15 residues. Looked up from germline, CDR1 is WSHSY and CDR2 is SAAADI. The chain's CDR3 is CASMPDRGNGGEQFF. CDR3 nucleotides: TGCGCCAGCATGCCGGACAGGGGGAATGGGGGTGAGCAGTTCTTC.

The rearrangement joins TRBV19 to TRBJ1-4; D remains unclear. In germline, CDR1 is LNHDA, CDR2 SQIVND (reference sequence). Trimming cost V 7 bases and J 0 bases, with 18 bases left between them. This CDR3 contains 17 residues. The CDR3 spells CASTAELVLATNEKLFF. The CDR3 DNA is TGTGCCAGTACGGCAGAATTAGTACTTGCAACTAATGAAAAACTGTTTTTT.

V usage is TRBV11-2 and J usage is TRBJ2-1; 7 nucleotides align to TRBD2. V shed 5 bases, J shed 6 bases, and the junction held 7 bases outside the gene matches. Germline V gene sequence: CDR1 SGHAT, CDR2 FQNNGV. This CDR3 has 14 amino acids. The CDR3 protein is CASSLLGGSNEQFF. CDR3 DNA: TGTGCCAGCAGCCTTCTGGGGGGGAGCAATGAGCAGTTCTTC.

This clone was seen once. The chain carries TRBV7-6 and TRBJ2-1; D not resolved. Germline V gene sequence: CDR1 SGHVS, CDR2 FNYEAQ. The CDR3 runs to 14 residues. V was clipped by 5 bases and J by 8 bases, with 16 bases between them. The CDR3 DNA sequence: TGTGCCAGCAGCCCCAGATCGGACGGCGATGAGCAGTTCTTC. Its protein is CASSPRSDGDEQFF. The complete variable domain, with remaining parts taken from reference TRBV7-6 and TRBJ2-1, reads GAGVSQSPRYKVTKRGQDVALRCDPISGHVSLYWYRQALGQGPEFLTYFNYEAQQDKSGLPNDRFSAERPEGSISTLTIQRTEQRDSAMYRCASSPRSDGDEQFFGPGTRLTVL.

The chain uses TRBV19 and TRBJ1-5, with D perhaps TRBD1 (6 bases). The CDR3 extends over 15 amino acids. Germline-derived CDR1 and CDR2 are LNHDA and SQIVND (reference sequence). Between the trimmed V and J ends, which lost 10 bases and 0 bases, there was a span of 16 bases. The CDR3, as DNA: TGTGCCACGGAGGGGGGGGTTAATAGCAATCAGCCCCAGCATTTT. This codes for CATEGGVNSNQPQHF.

In its sample, this clone was seen once. The chain joins TRBV29-1 to TRBJ2-1; D is possibly TRBD2 (5 bases). CDR1 and CDR2 from the germline V gene are SQVTM and ANQGSEA. This CDR3 has 13 amino acids. The CDR3 here is CSVSGFSYNEQFF. The CDR3 DNA reads TGCAGTGTCTCGGGGTTCTCCTACAATGAGCAGTTCTTC.

This chain links TRBV27 with TRBJ2-7; D not certain. There are 11 residues in the CDR3. CDR1 is MNHEY, CDR2 SMNVEV, per germline (reference sequence). The germline V and J ends were trimmed by 3 bases and 4 bases, with 4 bases remaining between them. DNA of the CDR3: TGTGCCAGCAGTTTTGTATACGAGCAGTACTTC. Protein product: CASSFVYEQYF.

This clone came up a few times. This CDR3 reads CASSPTTGTEAFF. The CDR3 DNA is TGTGCCAGCTCACCAACGACAGGGACTGAAGCTTTCTTT. The chain recombines TRBV18 with TRBJ1-1, with 7 nucleotides matching TRBD1. The CDR3 runs 13 residues. The J segment lost 5 bases and the V segment lost 2 bases, leaving 2 bases of the junction unmatched. Germline V gene data show CDR1 as KGHSH and CDR2 as LQKENI.

This chain uses TRBV7-2 with TRBJ2-1; D remains ambiguous. This CDR3 comprises 11 residues. Germline loops: CDR1 SGHTA, CDR2 FQGNSA. Trimming left V 0 bases short and J 9 bases short, with 3 bases between. CDR3 DNA sequence: TGTGCCAGCAGCTTAGCTGTTGAGCAGTTCTTC. This sequence encodes CASSLAVEQFF.

The chain has TRBV10-1 and TRBJ2-1, with a tentative D call TRBD2 (5 bases). Germline V CDR1 and CDR2: WNHNN, SYGVQD (reference sequence). This CDR3 spans 15 amino acids. The V end was cut by 6 bases, the J end by 2 bases, with 14 bases between. CDR3 amino acids: CASSARRATYNEQFF. The CDR3 DNA reads as TGCGCCAGCAGCGCGAGGCGGGCTACCTACAATGAGCAGTTCTTC.

This clone was observed once. This chain joins TRBV27 and TRBJ1-5, with TRBD1 as a possible D gene (6 bases). The germline gives CDR1 MNHEY, CDR2 SMNVEV (reference sequence). This CDR3 is built from 15 residues. V lost 6 bases and J lost 7, with 19 bases in between. The CDR3 DNA reads TGTGCCAGCAGGACAGCAGGGGATAGTATACAGCCCCAGCATTTT. Its translation is CASRTAGDSIQPQHF.

The gene calls are TRBV18 and TRBJ1-5; 8 bases match TRBD1. V shed 2 bases, J shed 6 bases, and the junction held 3 bases outside the gene matches. This CDR3 has 14 amino acids. CDR1 is KGHSH, CDR2 LQKENI, per germline. CDR3 residues: CASSPDRGTQPQHF. The CDR3 DNA reads as TGTGCCAGCTCACCAGACAGGGGTACTCAGCCCCAGCATTTT.

The chain is built from TRBV5-1 and TRBJ2-3; a weak D match, TRBD1 (6 bases). From germline, CDR1 is SGHRS and CDR2 YFSETQ. This CDR3 is 15 amino acids long. The germline V and J ends were trimmed by 0 bases and 3 bases, with 11 bases remaining between them. The CDR3 sequence: CASSLGRGFTDTQYF. The CDR3, as DNA: TGCGCCAGCAGCTTGGGCAGGGGTTTTACAGATACGCAGTATTTT.

Only a few counts were recorded for this clone. One junction end does not reproduce the germline sequence, and a read error may be involved. The chain joins TRBV18 to TRBJ2-4, with D perhaps TRBD1 or TRBD2 (7 bases each). The CDR3 runs to 16 residues. The germline CDR1 and CDR2 sequences are KGHSH and LQKENI. This CDR3 is CASSYTGAGAENIQYF. CDR3 DNA: TGTGCCAGCTCATACACAGGGGCGGGAGCCGAAAACATTCAGTACTTC.

This clone was seen just once. The V and J genes are TRBV27 and TRBJ2-1; the D is unclear. CDR3 length: 16 residues. Germline V gene data show CDR1 as MNHEY and CDR2 as SMNVEV (reference sequence). Trimming shortened V by 1 base and J by 8 bases, and 18 bases separated the two germline ends. CDR3 bases: TGTGCCAGCAGTTTATTCGCGGCCGGATCGAAAGATGAGCAGTTCTTC. Translated: CASSLFAAGSKDEQFF.

The J gene is TRBJ1-2, the V gene TRBV28; a weak D match, TRBD1 (5 bases). This CDR3 comprises 18 residues. Germline CDR1 and CDR2: MDHEN and SYDVKM. V lost 5 bases, J lost 4 bases, and 26 bases lay in between. This chain's CDR3 is CASSLFSLQQATFYGYTF. In DNA, the CDR3 is TGTGCCAGCAGTCTTTTTTCCCTCCAACAGGCCACCTTCTATGGCTACACCTTC.

This clone was recorded only once. Written as DNA, the CDR3 is TGCGCCAGCAGTGAAAAACTACAGGGGGCCAAAAACATTCAGTACTTC. Encoded protein: CASSEKLQGAKNIQYF. The V gene is TRBV10-1, the J gene TRBJ2-4, with 7 bases that match TRBD1. CDR3 size: 16 residues. The germline V gene encodes CDR1 WNHNN and CDR2 SYGVQD (reference sequence). The ends lost 3 bases at V and 1 base at J; junction bases unmatched: 6.

This chain uses TRBV11-3 with TRBJ2-2; D call uncertain. Germline assignment: CDR1 SGHNT and CDR2 YENEEA. V shed 3 bases and J shed 7 bases, with 9 bases lying between them. The CDR3 consists of 13 residues. The DNA for the CDR3 is TGTGCCAGCAGCTTTGTCCCGATCGGGGAGCTGTTTTTT. Protein product: CASSFVPIGELFF.

CDR3 loop: CALSRGGNTGELFF. The CDR3 nucleotides are TGTGCCCTCAGTCGGGGGGGCAACACCGGGGAGCTGTTTTTT. This sequence joins TRBV2 and TRBJ2-2, with 8 positions matching TRBD2. V lost 11 bases to trimming and J lost 2 bases; unmatched junction nucleotides: 7. Germline V gene lookup returns CDR1 SNHLY and CDR2 FYNNEI. The CDR3 runs to 14 residues.

The V call is TRBV14, the J call TRBJ2-5; 7 bases agree with TRBD2. Germline loops: CDR1 SGHDN, CDR2 FVKESK. CDR3 length: 14 residues. V lost 8 bases to trimming and J lost 7 bases; unmatched junction nucleotides: 13. The CDR3 DNA sequence: TGTGCCAGCCGGCCTAGCGGAAAGGTTGGGACCCAGTACTTC. Its translation is CASRPSGKVGTQYF.

The chain links TRBV11-3 to TRBJ2-3; 7 bases map to TRBD2. Trimming cost V 1 base and J 6 bases; bases outside gene matches: 7. CDR1 is SGHNT and CDR2 is YENEEA in the germline V gene. The CDR3 length is 15 residues. The CDR3 nucleotides are TGTGCCAGCAGCTTAGTGGCGGGAGTGCCGGATACGCAGTATTTT. It yields the protein CASSLVAGVPDTQYF.

The genes are TRBV7-2 and TRBJ2-7; unclear D gene. The germline CDR1 and CDR2 sequences are SGHTA and FQGNSA. This CDR3 has 14 amino acids. V lost 1 base to trimming and J lost 2 bases, with 9 bases between them. The CDR3 loop reads CASSLVIGTYEQYF. Written as DNA, the CDR3 is TGTGCCAGCAGCTTAGTTATAGGGACCTACGAGCAGTACTTC.

The V gene is TRBV6-1, the J gene TRBJ1-2; D might be TRBD1 (5 bases). The CDR3 totals 15 residues. With 1 base removed from V and 2 bases from J, the gap between germline ends came to 11 bases. The germline CDR1 and CDR2 sequences are MNHNS and SASEGT. The CDR3 region is CASSEVGRGNYGYTF. The CDR3, as DNA: TGTGCCAGCAGTGAAGTCGGTAGGGGAAACTATGGCTACACCTTC.

This clone has just a few counts. The chain links TRBV10-3 to TRBJ2-3; D gene uncertain. V was trimmed by 2 bases and J by 5 bases, leaving 5 bases between them. CDR3 length: 12 amino acids. The germline CDR1 and CDR2 sequences are ENHRY and SYGVKD. In nucleotides, the CDR3 is TGTGCCATCAGTGAGACAAGAGATACGCAGTATTTT. Translation: CAISETRDTQYF.

The chain carries TRBV6-5 and TRBJ1-2; 7 nucleotides agree with TRBD1. Germline lookup yields CDR1 MNHEY and CDR2 SVGAGI. CDR3 length equals 15 residues. Trimming took 4 bases from V and 3 from J; bases not matched to a gene: 8. The CDR3 nucleotides are TGTGCCAGCAGTTTAGGGGGCGCGGGTTACTATGGCTACACCTTC. It encodes CASSLGGAGYYGYTF.